Sequencing of this TCR beta chain was carried out in a study of control samples from healthy donors and cancer patients. This clone turned up a few times. Germline loops: CDR1 KGHSH, CDR2 LQKENI. There are 15 residues in the CDR3. V lost 2 bases, J lost 1 base, and 9 bases lay in between. Here immunoSEQ multiplex PCR was the method, and the copy in TCRdb shows in-frame clones only, minus some. In the table there are some 150,000 clones, over 95% of which are singletons. The receptor was isolated from a woman aged 30 to 39 in good health. The source material was blood. V is TRBV18 and J is TRBJ2-4, with TRBD1 as a possible D gene (6 bases). CDR3 in amino acids: CASSPGGDAKNIQYF. DNA of the CDR3: TGTGCCAGCTCACCAGGGGGCGACGCCAAAAACATTCAGTACTTC.